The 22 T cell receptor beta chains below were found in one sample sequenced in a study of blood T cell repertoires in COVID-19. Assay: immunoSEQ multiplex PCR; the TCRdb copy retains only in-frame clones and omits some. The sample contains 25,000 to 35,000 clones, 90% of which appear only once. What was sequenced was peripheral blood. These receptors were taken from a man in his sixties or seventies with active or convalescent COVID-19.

The CDR3 region is CASSPEVGNTEAFF. The CDR3 nucleotides are TGTGCCAGCTCACCTGAAGTCGGGAACACTGAAGCTTTCTTT. The rearrangement uses TRBV18 and TRBJ1-1; D not resolved. The CDR3 runs 14 residues. The V end was cut by 3 bases, the J end by 1 base, with 9 bases between. In germline, CDR1 is KGHSH, CDR2 LQKENI.

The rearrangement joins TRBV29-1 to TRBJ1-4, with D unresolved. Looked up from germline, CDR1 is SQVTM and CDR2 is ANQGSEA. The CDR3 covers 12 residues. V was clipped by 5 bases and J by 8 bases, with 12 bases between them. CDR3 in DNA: TGCAGCGTTCACGACAATGGGGAAAAACTGTTTTTT. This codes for CSVHDNGEKLFF.

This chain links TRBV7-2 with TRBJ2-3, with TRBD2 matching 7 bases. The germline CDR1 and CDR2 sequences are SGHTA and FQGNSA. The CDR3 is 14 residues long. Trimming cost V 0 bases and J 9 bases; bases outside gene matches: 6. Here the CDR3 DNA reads TGTGCCAGCAGCTTAGCGATGGGGGGGGACACGCAGTATTTT. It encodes CASSLAMGGDTQYF.

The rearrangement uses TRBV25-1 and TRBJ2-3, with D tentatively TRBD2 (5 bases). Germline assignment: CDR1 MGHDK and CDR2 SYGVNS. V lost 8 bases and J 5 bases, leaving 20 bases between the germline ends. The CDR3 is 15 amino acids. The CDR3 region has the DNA TGTGCCAGCGTGACCAGAACTGGTGGAGGAGATACGCAGTATTTT. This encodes CASVTRTGGGDTQYF.

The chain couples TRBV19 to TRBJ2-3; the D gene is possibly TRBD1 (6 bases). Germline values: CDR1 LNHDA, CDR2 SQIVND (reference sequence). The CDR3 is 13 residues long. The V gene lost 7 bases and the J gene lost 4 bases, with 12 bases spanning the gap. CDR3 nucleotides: TGTGCCAGTACTGTTACAGGGTCAGATACGCAGTATTTT. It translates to CASTVTGSDTQYF.

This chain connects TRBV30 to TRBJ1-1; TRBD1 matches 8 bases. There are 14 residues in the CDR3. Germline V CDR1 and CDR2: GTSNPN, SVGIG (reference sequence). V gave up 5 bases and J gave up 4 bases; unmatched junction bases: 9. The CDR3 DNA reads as TGTGCCTGGGTTCTCGGACAGGGAACCACTGAAGCTTTCTTT. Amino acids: CAWVLGQGTTEAFF.

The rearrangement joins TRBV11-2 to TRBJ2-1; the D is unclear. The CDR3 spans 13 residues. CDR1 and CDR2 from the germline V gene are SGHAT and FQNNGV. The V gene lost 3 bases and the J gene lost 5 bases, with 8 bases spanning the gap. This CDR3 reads CASSFAADNEQFF. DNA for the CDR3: TGTGCCAGCAGCTTCGCCGCGGACAATGAGCAGTTCTTC.

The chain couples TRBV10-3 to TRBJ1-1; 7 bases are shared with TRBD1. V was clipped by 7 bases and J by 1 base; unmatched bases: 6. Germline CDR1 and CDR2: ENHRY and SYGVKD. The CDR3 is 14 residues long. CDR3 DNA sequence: TGTGCCATCAAGCTCGACAGGGAGAACACTGAAGCTTTCTTT. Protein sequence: CAIKLDRENTEAFF.

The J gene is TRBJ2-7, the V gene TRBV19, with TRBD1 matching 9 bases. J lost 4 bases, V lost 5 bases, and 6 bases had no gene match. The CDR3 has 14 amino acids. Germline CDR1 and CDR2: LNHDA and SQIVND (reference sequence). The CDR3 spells CASSALGTGYEQYF. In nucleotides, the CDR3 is TGTGCCAGTAGTGCGCTCGGGACAGGGTACGAGCAGTACTTC.

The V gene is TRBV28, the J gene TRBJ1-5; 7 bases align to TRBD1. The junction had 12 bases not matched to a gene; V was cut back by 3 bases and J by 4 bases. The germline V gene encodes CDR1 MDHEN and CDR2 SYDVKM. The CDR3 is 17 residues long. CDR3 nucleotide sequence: TGTGCCAGCAGTTTCATCCAGGGGGAGCGAGGAAATCAGCCCCAGCATTTT. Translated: CASSFIQGERGNQPQHF.

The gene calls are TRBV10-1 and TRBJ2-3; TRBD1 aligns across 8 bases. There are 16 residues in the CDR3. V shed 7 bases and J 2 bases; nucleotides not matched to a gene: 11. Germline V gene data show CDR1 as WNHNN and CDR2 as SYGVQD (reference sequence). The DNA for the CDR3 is TGCGCCAGCACAGGACAGGGAAGTATGATCACAGATACGCAGTATTTT. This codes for CASTGQGSMITDTQYF.

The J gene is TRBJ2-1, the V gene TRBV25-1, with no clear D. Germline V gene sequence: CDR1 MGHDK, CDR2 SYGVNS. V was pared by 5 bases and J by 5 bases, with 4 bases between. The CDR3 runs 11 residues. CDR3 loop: CASSRNNEQFF. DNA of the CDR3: TGTGCCAGCAGTCGTAACAATGAGCAGTTCTTC.

CDR3: CASRPNRGSTYEQYF. The CDR3 DNA sequence: TGTGCCAGCAGGCCTAACAGGGGAAGTACCTACGAGCAGTACTTC. This rearrangement joins TRBV6-2 or TRBV6-3 to TRBJ2-7; 7 positions match TRBD1. The CDR3 has 15 amino acids. CDR1 MNHEY and CDR2 SVGEGT come from the germline V gene. The ends lost 6 bases at V and 2 bases at J; junction bases unmatched: 10.

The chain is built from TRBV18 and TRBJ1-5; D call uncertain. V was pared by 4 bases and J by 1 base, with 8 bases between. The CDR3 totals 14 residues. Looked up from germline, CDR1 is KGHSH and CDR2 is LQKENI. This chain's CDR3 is CASSRTESNQPQHF. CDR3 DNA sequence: TGTGCCAGCTCACGAACAGAAAGCAATCAGCCCCAGCATTTT.

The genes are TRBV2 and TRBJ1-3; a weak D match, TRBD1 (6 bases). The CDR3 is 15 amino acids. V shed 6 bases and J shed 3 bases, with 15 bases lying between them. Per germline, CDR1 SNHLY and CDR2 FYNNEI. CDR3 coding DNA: TGTGCCAGCAGGCGCAGGGGACGCAGTGGAAACACCATATATTTT. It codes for CASRRRGRSGNTIYF. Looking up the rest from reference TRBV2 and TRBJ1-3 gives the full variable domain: EPEVTQTPSHQVTQMGQEVILRCVPISNHLYFYWYRQILGQKVEFLVSFYNNEISEKSEIFDDQFSVERPDGSNFTLKIRSTKLEDSAMYFCASRRRGRSGNTIYFGEGSWLTVV.

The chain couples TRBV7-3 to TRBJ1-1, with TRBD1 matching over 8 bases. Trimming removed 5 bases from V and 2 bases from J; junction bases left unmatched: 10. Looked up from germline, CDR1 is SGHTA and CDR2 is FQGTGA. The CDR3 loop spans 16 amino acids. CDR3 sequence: CASSPDSGTGNTEAFF. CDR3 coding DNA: TGTGCCAGCAGCCCTGATTCCGGGACAGGCAACACTGAAGCTTTCTTT.

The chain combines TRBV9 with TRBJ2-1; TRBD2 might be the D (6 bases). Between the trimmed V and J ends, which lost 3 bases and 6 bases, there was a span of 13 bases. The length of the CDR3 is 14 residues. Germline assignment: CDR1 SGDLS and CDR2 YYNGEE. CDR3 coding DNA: TGTGCCAGCAGCGGGCCCGGGACTCGCAATGAGCAGTTCTTC. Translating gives CASSGPGTRNEQFF.

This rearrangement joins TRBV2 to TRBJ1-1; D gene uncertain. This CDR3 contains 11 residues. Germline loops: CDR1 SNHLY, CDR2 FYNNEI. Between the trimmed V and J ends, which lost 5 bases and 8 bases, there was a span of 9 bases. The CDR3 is CASSLKQEAFF. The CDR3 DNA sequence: TGTGCCAGCAGTCTGAAACAAGAAGCTTTCTTT.

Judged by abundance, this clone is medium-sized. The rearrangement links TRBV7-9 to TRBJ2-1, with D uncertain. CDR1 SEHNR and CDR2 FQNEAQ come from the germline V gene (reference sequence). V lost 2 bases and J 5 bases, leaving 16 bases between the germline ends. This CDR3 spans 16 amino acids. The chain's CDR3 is CASSLIGVSPNNEQFF. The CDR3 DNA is TGTGCCAGCAGCTTAATAGGAGTTAGTCCCAACAATGAGCAGTTCTTC.

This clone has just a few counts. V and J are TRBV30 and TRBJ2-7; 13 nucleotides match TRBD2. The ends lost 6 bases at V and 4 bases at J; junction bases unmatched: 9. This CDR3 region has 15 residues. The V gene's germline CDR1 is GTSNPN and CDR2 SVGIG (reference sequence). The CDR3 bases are TGTGCCTGTACCACTAGCGGGGGGGCACCGTACGAGCAGTACTTC. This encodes CACTTSGGAPYEQYF. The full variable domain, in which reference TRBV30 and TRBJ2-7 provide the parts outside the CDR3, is SQTIHQWPATLVQPVGSPLSLECTVEGTSNPNLYWYRQAAGRGLQLLFYSVGIGQISSEVPQNLSASRPQDRQFILSSKKLLLSDSGFYLCACTTSGGAPYEQYFGPGTRLTVT.

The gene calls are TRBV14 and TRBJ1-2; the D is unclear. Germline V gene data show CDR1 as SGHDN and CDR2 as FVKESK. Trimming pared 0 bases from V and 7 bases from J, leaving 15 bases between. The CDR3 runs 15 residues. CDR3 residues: CASSQDLRLYGGYTF. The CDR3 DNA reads TGTGCCAGCAGCCAAGATCTCAGGTTATATGGTGGCTACACCTTC.

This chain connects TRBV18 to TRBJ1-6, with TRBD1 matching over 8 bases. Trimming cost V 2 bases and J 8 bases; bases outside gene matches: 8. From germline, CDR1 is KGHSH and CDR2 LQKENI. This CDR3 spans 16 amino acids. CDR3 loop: CASSPFDRGWDSPLHF. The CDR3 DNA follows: TGTGCCAGCTCACCATTTGACAGGGGTTGGGATTCACCCCTCCACTTT. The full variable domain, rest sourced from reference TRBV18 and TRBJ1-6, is NAGVMQNPRHLVRRRGQEARLRCSPMKGHSHVYWYRQLPEEGLKFMVYLQKENIIDESGMPKERFSAEFPKEGPSILRIQQVVRGDSAAYFCASSPFDRGWDSPLHFGNGTRLTVT.